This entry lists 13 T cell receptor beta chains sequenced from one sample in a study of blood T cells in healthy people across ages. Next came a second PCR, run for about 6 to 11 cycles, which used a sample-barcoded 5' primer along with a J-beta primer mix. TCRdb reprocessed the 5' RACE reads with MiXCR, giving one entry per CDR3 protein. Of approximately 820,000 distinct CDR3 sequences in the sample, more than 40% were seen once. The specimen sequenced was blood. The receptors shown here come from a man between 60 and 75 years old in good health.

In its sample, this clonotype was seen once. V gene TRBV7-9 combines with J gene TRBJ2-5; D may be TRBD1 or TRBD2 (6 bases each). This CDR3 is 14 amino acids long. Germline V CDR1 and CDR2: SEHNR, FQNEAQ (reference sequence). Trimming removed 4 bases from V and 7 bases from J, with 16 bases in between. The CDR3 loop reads CASSSTGSGVTQYF. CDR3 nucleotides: TGTGCCAGCAGCTCCACAGGGTCGGGGGTGACCCAGTACTTC.

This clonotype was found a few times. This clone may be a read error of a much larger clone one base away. CDR3 region: CSGVSGNGYTF. The CDR3 DNA reads as TGCAGCGGTGTTAGTGGGAATGGCTACACCTTC. The chain uses TRBV29-1 and TRBJ1-2, with no clear D. Germline V gene sequence: CDR1 SQVTM, CDR2 ANQGSEA. CDR3 size: 11 residues. V lost 7 bases and J lost 6, with 12 bases in between.

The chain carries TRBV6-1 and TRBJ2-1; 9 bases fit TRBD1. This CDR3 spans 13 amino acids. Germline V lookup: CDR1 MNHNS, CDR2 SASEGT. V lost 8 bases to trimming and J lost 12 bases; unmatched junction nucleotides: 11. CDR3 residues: CASGGTGFKVQFF. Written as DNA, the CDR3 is TGTGCCAGCGGGGGGACAGGGTTCAAGGTGCAGTTCTTC.

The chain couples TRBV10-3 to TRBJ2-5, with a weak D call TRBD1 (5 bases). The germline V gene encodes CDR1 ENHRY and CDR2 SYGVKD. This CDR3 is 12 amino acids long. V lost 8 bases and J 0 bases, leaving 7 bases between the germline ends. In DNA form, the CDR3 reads TGTGCCATCGCGGACAACCAAGAGACCCAGTACTTC. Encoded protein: CAIADNQETQYF.

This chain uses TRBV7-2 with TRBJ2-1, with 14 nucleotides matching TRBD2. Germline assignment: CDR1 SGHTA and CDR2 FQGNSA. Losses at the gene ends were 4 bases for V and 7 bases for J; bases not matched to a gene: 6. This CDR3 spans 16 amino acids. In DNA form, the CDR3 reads TGTGCCAGCAGCTCGGGACTAGCGGGGGCGCGGAATGAGCAGTTCTTC. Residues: CASSSGLAGARNEQFF.

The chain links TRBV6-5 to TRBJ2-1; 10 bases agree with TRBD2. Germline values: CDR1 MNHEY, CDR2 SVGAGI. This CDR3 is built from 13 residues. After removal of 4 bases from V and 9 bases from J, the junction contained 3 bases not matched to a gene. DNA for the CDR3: TGTGCCAGCAGTTCTAGCGGGGGCGCTGAGCAGTTCTTC. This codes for CASSSSGGAEQFF.

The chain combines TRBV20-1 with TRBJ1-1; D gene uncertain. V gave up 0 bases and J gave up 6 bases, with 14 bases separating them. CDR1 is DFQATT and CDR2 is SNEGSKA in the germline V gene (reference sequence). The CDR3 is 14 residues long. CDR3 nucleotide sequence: TGCAGTGCTAGAGATACGGGAAGGGCCCCTGAAGCTTTCTTT. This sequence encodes CSARDTGRAPEAFF.

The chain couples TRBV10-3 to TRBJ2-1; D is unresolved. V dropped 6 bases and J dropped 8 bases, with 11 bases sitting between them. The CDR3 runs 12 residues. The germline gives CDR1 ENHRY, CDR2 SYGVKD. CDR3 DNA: TGTGCCATCAGCGGACGGAACGATGAGCAGTTCTTC. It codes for CAISGRNDEQFF.

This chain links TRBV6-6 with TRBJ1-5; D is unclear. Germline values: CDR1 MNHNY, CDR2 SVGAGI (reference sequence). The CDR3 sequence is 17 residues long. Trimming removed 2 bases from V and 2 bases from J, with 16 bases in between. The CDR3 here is CASSYPYVRGGNQPQHF. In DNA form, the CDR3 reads TGTGCCAGCAGTTACCCTTATGTTCGCGGGGGCAATCAGCCCCAGCATTTT.

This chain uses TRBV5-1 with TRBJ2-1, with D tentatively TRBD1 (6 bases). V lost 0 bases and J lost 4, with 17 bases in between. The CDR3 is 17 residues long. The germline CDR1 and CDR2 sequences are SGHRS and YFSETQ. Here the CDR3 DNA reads TGCGCCAGCAGCTTGGGGGGACGAGGACAGAGGTACAATGAGCAGTTCTTC. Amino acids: CASSLGGRGQRYNEQFF.

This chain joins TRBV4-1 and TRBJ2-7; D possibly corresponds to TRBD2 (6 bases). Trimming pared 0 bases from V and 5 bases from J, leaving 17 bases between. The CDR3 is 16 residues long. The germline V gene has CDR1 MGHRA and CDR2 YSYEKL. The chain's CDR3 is CASSQEGAGGVNEQYF. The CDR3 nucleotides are TGCGCCAGCAGCCAAGAAGGAGCCGGGGGTGTCAACGAGCAGTACTTC.

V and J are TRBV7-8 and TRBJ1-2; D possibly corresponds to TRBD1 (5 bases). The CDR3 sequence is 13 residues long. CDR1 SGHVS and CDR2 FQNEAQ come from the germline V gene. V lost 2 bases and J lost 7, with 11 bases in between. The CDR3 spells CASSLISTAGYTF. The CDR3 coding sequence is TGTGCCAGCAGCTTAATCTCGACAGCTGGCTACACCTTC.

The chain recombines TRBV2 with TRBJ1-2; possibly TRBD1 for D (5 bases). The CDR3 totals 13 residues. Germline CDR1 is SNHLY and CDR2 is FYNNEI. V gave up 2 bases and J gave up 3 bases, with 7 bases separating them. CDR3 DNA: TGTGCCAGCAGTGAAACACAGGACTATGGCTACACCTTC. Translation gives CASSETQDYGYTF. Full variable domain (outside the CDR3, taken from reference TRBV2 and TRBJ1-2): EPEVTQTPSHQVTQMGQEVILRCVPISNHLYFYWYRQILGQKVEFLVSFYNNEISEKSEIFDDQFSVERPDGSNFTLKIRSTKLEDSAMYFCASSETQDYGYTFGSGTRLTVV.